The source of this T cell receptor (beta chain) is a study of T cell responses to AZD1222 COVID-19 vaccine. Study summary: Doses given second, at about 4 or about 12 weeks, were pooled.

The repertoire was sequenced with immunoSEQ multiplex PCR; TCRdb's copy has only in-frame clones and lacks some. The sample has about 160,000 clones; 85% to 95% are singletons. About this clone itself: Its matching antigen is unknown.

Overall study results and limits: Nearly half of spike-specific TCRs reportedly target unmutated variant regions.

V lost 5 bases to trimming and J lost 3 bases, with 11 bases between them. Germline CDR1 and CDR2: SGHAT and FQNNGV. The CDR3 extends over 13 amino acids. The chain uses TRBV11-2 and TRBJ2-7, with TRBD1 as a possible D gene (6 bases). The clonotype was recovered from an adult in good health. The source material was peripheral blood, sampled on day 0 of AZD1222 vaccination. The CDR3 bases are TGTGCCAGCAGCAGTTACAGGGTCTACGAGCAGTACTTC. This gives the protein CASSSYRVYEQYF.